This T cell receptor beta chain was found in a study of blood T cell repertoires in COVID-19. Background on the study: The samples span acute and convalescent COVID-19 from the United States, Italy and Spain.

The data were produced by immunoSEQ multiplex PCR, yet TCRdb's version contains in-frame clones alone and is incomplete. The table has about 230,000 clones, almost 90% seen once. The CDR3 totals 15 residues. Unmatched junction bases numbered 5, after V lost 4 bases and J lost 4 bases. Germline V gives CDR1 SGHVS, CDR2 FQNEAQ. The sequencing sample was made of peripheral blood. This clonotype originated in a woman between 55 and 75 years old with acute or convalescent COVID-19. The genes are TRBV7-8 and TRBJ2-5, with 11 bases aligning to TRBD2. The CDR3 is CASSSGGTSGETQYF. Written as DNA, the CDR3 is TGTGCCAGCAGCTCGGGGGGGACTAGCGGAGAGACCCAGTACTTC.